This TCR beta chain was sequenced during a study of blood T cell repertoires in COVID-19. This table comes from immunoSEQ multiplex PCR, and its TCRdb copy is limited to in-frame clones, with some not included. The table has around 480,000 clones, 87% seen once. V lost 0 bases to trimming and J lost 6 bases; unmatched junction nucleotides: 4. CDR3 length: 13 amino acids. CDR1 GTSNPN and CDR2 SVGIG come from the germline V gene (reference sequence). Before being deemed recovered, Cohort 3 donors had two negative PCRs, clearance, or symptom resolution. The receptor comes from a woman under 30 who had recovered from COVID-19. The rearrangement joins TRBV30 to TRBJ2-7, with 8 nucleotides matching TRBD1. The material sequenced was PBMCs or T cells enriched from blood (not recorded which). The CDR3 bases are TGTGCCTGGAGTGTACTCAGGGGGCGCGAGCAGTACTTC. Translation: CAWSVLRGREQYF.